These 15 T cell receptor beta chains were all obtained from the same sample, sequenced in a study of cytomegalovirus exposure and HLA in healthy donors. PCR involved 60 Vbeta and 13 Jbeta primers. Clones were read by immunoSEQ multiplex PCR, and TCRdb kept only the in-frame ones, dropping some. The sample lists 100,000 to 150,000 clones, 80% to 85% occurring once. Material: PBMCs. The receptor source for this set is a boy aged 5-17 years in good health and CMV-seronegative.

The V gene is TRBV30, the J gene TRBJ1-1; 8 bases align to TRBD1. The CDR3 totals 15 residues. V lost 0 bases to trimming and J lost 4 bases; unmatched junction nucleotides: 7. The V gene's germline CDR1 is GTSNPN and CDR2 SVGIG (reference sequence). DNA of the CDR3: TGTGCCTGGAGTGTACGGCCTACAGGGGGCACTGAAGCTTTCTTT. Translating it yields CAWSVRPTGGTEAFF.

V usage is TRBV4-3 and J usage is TRBJ2-5, with D tentatively TRBD2 (6 bases). V lost 0 bases and J lost 3, with 8 bases in between. The CDR3 runs to 14 residues. Per germline, CDR1 LGHNA and CDR2 YSLEER. The CDR3 DNA reads TGCGCCAGCAGCCAAGATCGACTAGAAGAGACCCAGTACTTC. Translated, it gives CASSQDRLEETQYF.

The chain links TRBV4-2 to TRBJ2-3; a weak D match, TRBD2 (5 bases). The CDR3 sequence is 17 residues long. V dropped 0 bases and J dropped 0 bases, with 13 bases sitting between them. Germline assignment: CDR1 LGHNA and CDR2 YNFKEQ. Written as DNA, the CDR3 is TGTGCCAGCAGCCAAGAACGGACTGACTCTAGCACAGATACGCAGTATTTT. Translated: CASSQERTDSSTDTQYF.

The gene calls are TRBV11-2 and TRBJ2-7; 11 bases line up with TRBD2. J was trimmed by 0 bases and V by 5 bases; bases with no gene match: 6. CDR1 and CDR2 from the germline V gene are SGHAT and FQNNGV. The CDR3 spans 16 residues. The CDR3 protein is CASSPRLAGISYEQYF. DNA of the CDR3: TGTGCCAGCAGCCCCAGACTAGCGGGAATCTCCTACGAGCAGTACTTC.

On this clone: The same CDR3 can be traced to other DNA sequences in this sample. The genes are TRBV11-3 and TRBJ2-2, with a tentative D call TRBD2 (5 bases). Looked up from germline, CDR1 is SGHNT and CDR2 is YENEEA. This CDR3 spans 14 amino acids. The V end lost 6 bases, the J end lost 3 bases, and 11 bases lay between the germline ends. The DNA for the CDR3 is TGTGCCAGCAGTCCACGGACTGACACCGGGGAGCTGTTTTTT. It yields the protein CASSPRTDTGELFF.

CDR3 protein: CASSPRSSGFSTDTQYF. The CDR3 DNA reads TGCGCCAGCAGCCCCCGTTCTAGCGGGTTTAGCACAGATACGCAGTATTTT. The chain uses TRBV4-1 and TRBJ2-3, with 8 bases that match TRBD2. Germline values: CDR1 MGHRA, CDR2 YSYEKL. CDR3 size: 17 residues. After removal of 4 bases from V and 0 bases from J, the junction contained 9 bases not matched to a gene.

This chain links TRBV19 with TRBJ2-1, with TRBD2 identical over 7 bases. This CDR3 has 14 amino acids. Trimming cost V 6 bases and J 9 bases; bases outside gene matches: 11. Per germline, CDR1 LNHDA and CDR2 SQIVND (reference sequence). CDR3 protein: CASSGAGVSAEQFF. The CDR3 DNA is TGTGCCAGTAGCGGGGCGGGAGTCTCCGCTGAGCAGTTCTTC.

This clone was picked up a small number of times. The chain carries TRBV2 and TRBJ2-7; 9 positions match TRBD2. The CDR3 length is 16 residues. Unmatched junction bases numbered 15, after V lost 6 bases and J lost 6 bases. In germline, CDR1 is SNHLY, CDR2 FYNNEI. The CDR3, as DNA: TGTGCCAGCAGGGAAAATAGCGGGAGTTTCCCCCTCGAGCAGTACTTC. Translating gives CASRENSGSFPLEQYF.

The CDR3 nucleotides read TGTGCCAGCAGTAACCAAGGACAGCCCGGGGAGCTGTTTTTT. Encoded protein: CASSNQGQPGELFF. The chain employs TRBV6-1 and TRBJ2-2; TRBD1 might be the D (6 bases). The CDR3 spans 14 residues. V lost 5 bases and J lost 6, with 13 bases in between. Germline CDR1 reads MNHNS; CDR2 reads SASEGT.

The rearrangement uses TRBV5-6 and TRBJ2-7, with 9 nucleotides matching TRBD2. Germline assignment: CDR1 SGHDT and CDR2 YYEEEE. The CDR3 contains 15 residues. With V trimmed by 4 bases and J by 7 bases, 12 bases remained unmatched. This CDR3 is CASSGGGGVFEEQYF. The CDR3 DNA reads as TGTGCCAGCAGCGGCGGGGGGGGCGTCTTTGAAGAGCAGTACTTC.

The gene calls are TRBV7-9 and TRBJ2-1; TRBD1 might be the D (6 bases). CDR3 length equals 15 residues. CDR1 SEHNR and CDR2 FQNEAQ come from the germline V gene (reference sequence). V was shortened by 5 bases and J by 9 bases, with 20 bases between the two germline ends. The CDR3 DNA reads TGTGCCAGCAGCCGGTTGGGGGCGGGCCTGAGTGAGCAGTTCTTC. Encoded protein: CASSRLGAGLSEQFF.

V gene TRBV29-1 combines with J gene TRBJ1-4; perhaps TRBD1 as D (6 bases). V lost 6 bases and J lost 6, with 14 bases in between. Germline values: CDR1 SQVTM, CDR2 ANQGSEA. The CDR3 extends over 13 amino acids. CDR3 DNA sequence: TGCAGCGTGAAACAGGGAGAGGATGAAAAACTGTTTTTT. This codes for CSVKQGEDEKLFF.

The J gene is TRBJ2-3, the V gene TRBV5-4, with a weak D call TRBD2 (5 bases). The CDR3 runs 15 residues. Germline CDR1 SGHNT, CDR2 YYREEE (reference sequence). The V end lost 4 bases, the J end lost 4 bases, and 16 bases lay between the germline ends. CDR3 loop: CASSQVRGGPDTQYF. CDR3 sequence (DNA): TGTGCCAGCAGCCAAGTCCGGGGTGGCCCAGATACGCAGTATTTT.

The chain uses TRBV19 and TRBJ1-5; maybe TRBD1 (6 bases). CDR3 size: 13 residues. V was clipped by 6 bases and J by 7 bases, with 13 bases between them. Germline assignment: CDR1 LNHDA and CDR2 SQIVND (reference sequence). The CDR3 nucleotides are TGTGCCAGTAGGAACCAGGGGTCCCAGCCCCAGCATTTT. It is translated as CASRNQGSQPQHF.

The count of this clone is one. This chain connects TRBV19 to TRBJ1-2, with D possibly matching TRBD1 (5 bases). Germline V gene data show CDR1 as LNHDA and CDR2 as SQIVND (reference sequence). The V end lost 3 bases, the J end lost 1 base, and 12 bases lay between the germline ends. The CDR3 length is 15 residues. The CDR3 reads CASSMGHRDNYGYTF. The CDR3 coding sequence is TGTGCCAGTAGTATGGGGCACCGCGATAACTATGGCTACACCTTC.